The 32 T cell receptor beta chains below all came from one sample that was sequenced in a study of blood T cell repertoires in COVID-19. Method: immunoSEQ multiplex PCR; TCRdb's copy keeps in-frame clones and lacks some. The profile covers some 130,000 clones, with around 87% appearing a single time and around 2.3% taken by the ten largest. The sample taken for sequencing was peripheral blood. Receptors were obtained from a middle-aged man with active COVID-19.

J is TRBJ1-3 and V is TRBV30; D call uncertain. Trimming removed 1 base from V and 0 bases from J, with 10 bases in between. CDR1 is GTSNPN, CDR2 SVGIG, per germline (reference sequence). This CDR3 comprises 15 residues. In nucleotides, the CDR3 is TGTGCCTGGAGTGGGGCCCTTGTCTCTGGAAACACCATATATTTT. Translating it yields CAWSGALVSGNTIYF. The variable domain in full, completed from reference TRBV30 and TRBJ1-3, reads SQTIHQWPATLVQPVGSPLSLECTVEGTSNPNLYWYRQAAGRGLQLLFYSVGIGQISSEVPQNLSASRPQDRQFILSSKKLLLSDSGFYLCAWSGALVSGNTIYFGEGSWLTVV.

The chain uses TRBV12-5 and TRBJ2-1; D remains unclear. The V end was cut by 6 bases, the J end by 5 bases, with 8 bases between. Looked up from germline, CDR1 is LGHNT and CDR2 is FRNRAP. CDR3 size: 12 residues. CDR3 nucleotide sequence: TGTGCTAGTGGGTACAGAGACAATGAGCAGTTCTTC. Encoded protein: CASGYRDNEQFF.

V gene TRBV9 combines with J gene TRBJ2-7; a weak D match, TRBD2 (7 bases). The CDR3 loop spans 13 amino acids. V dropped 3 bases and J dropped 2 bases, with 9 bases sitting between them. CDR1 SGDLS and CDR2 YYNGEE come from the germline V gene. The CDR3 reads CASSGGGPYEQYF. Here the CDR3 DNA reads TGTGCCAGCAGCGGGGGGGGCCCCTACGAGCAGTACTTC. The full variable domain, with the rest looked up from reference TRBV9 and TRBJ2-7, is DSGVTQTPKHLITATGQRVTLRCSPRSGDLSVYWYQQSLDQGLQFLIQYYNGEERAKGNILERFSAQQFPDLHSELNLSSLELGDSALYFCASSGGGPYEQYFGPGTRLTVT.

The rearrangement uses TRBV5-1 and TRBJ1-1, with 7 bases identical to TRBD1. Germline lookup yields CDR1 SGHRS and CDR2 YFSETQ. The CDR3 runs to 13 residues. J lost 13 bases, V lost 3 bases, and 12 bases had no gene match. CDR3 sequence reads: CASSSGRDRMCFF. The CDR3 nucleotides are TGCGCCAGCAGCTCGGGACGGGACAGAATGTGTTTCTTT.

This sequence joins TRBV19 and TRBJ2-3, with 9 bases lining up with TRBD2. Germline V gives CDR1 LNHDA, CDR2 SQIVND (reference sequence). The CDR3 spans 15 residues. The V segment lost 4 bases and the J segment 1 base; nucleotides outside the gene matches: 3. The CDR3 coding sequence is TGTGCCAGTAGTACCGCGGGGGGGGGCACAGATACGCAGTATTTT. Residues: CASSTAGGGTDTQYF.

The chain employs TRBV4-1 and TRBJ1-2; 8 bases are shared with TRBD1. The CDR3 length is 15 residues. Per the germline V gene, CDR1 is MGHRA and CDR2 is YSYEKL. The trim removed 2 bases at V and 7 bases at J, leaving 9 bases unmatched. DNA for the CDR3: TGCGCCAGCAGCCAACCGGACAGGGTGGTGAGTGGCTACACCTTC. It yields the protein CASSQPDRVVSGYTF.

The V gene is TRBV5-1, the J gene TRBJ1-1, with 7 bases matching TRBD1. V trimming: 0 bases; J trimming: 3 bases; junction bases outside the gene matches: 5. CDR3 length: 15 amino acids. The germline V gene has CDR1 SGHRS and CDR2 YFSETQ. The CDR3 reads CASSLGGGLDTEAFF. The CDR3 nucleotides read TGCGCCAGCAGCTTGGGAGGGGGCCTGGACACTGAAGCTTTCTTT.

The genes are TRBV18 and TRBJ2-7, with 9 bases fitting TRBD1. V was pared by 6 bases and J by 3 bases, with 9 bases of the junction left unmatched. CDR1 is KGHSH, CDR2 LQKENI, per germline. CDR3 size: 15 residues. This CDR3 reads CASSELTGGGYEQYF. The CDR3 nucleotides read TGTGCCAGCTCCGAGCTGACAGGGGGGGGCTACGAGCAGTACTTC.

The chain joins TRBV7-9 to TRBJ1-3; 10 bases are shared with TRBD1. The CDR3 contains 15 residues. The V gene end was trimmed by 5 bases and the J gene end by 2 bases; junction bases not matched to a gene: 3. Germline lookup yields CDR1 SEHNR and CDR2 FQNEAQ (reference sequence). CDR3 DNA: TGTGCCAGCAGCGGACAGGGGGTAGCTGGAAACACCATATATTTT. Translating it yields CASSGQGVAGNTIYF.

The chain is built from TRBV6-5 and TRBJ1-2; 7 nucleotides match TRBD1. The germline V gene has CDR1 MNHEY and CDR2 SVGAGI. Trimming removed 5 bases from V and 2 bases from J; junction bases left unmatched: 8. The CDR3 contains 15 residues. The CDR3 sequence: CASSTRWGQNYGYTF. In nucleotides, the CDR3 is TGTGCCAGCAGTACCCGGTGGGGACAGAACTATGGCTACACCTTC.

The gene calls are TRBV27 and TRBJ1-2; TRBD1 matches 7 bases. The CDR3 covers 13 residues. V lost 4 bases and J lost 4; bases outside the gene matches: 3. Germline CDR1 reads MNHEY; CDR2 reads SMNVEV (reference sequence). The CDR3 DNA sequence: TGTGCCAGCAGTTCCCAGGGGGGCTATGGCTACACCTTC. Amino acids: CASSSQGGYGYTF.

The V and J genes are TRBV6-5 and TRBJ1-2; D remains ambiguous. This CDR3 is built from 14 residues. The V end was cut by 6 bases, the J end by 7 bases, with 18 bases between. The V gene's germline CDR1 is MNHEY and CDR2 SVGAGI. DNA for the CDR3: TGTGCCAGCAGGATTGTCCGAGGTGACGGTGGCTACACCTTC. Translating gives CASRIVRGDGGYTF.

The chain has TRBV4-1 and TRBJ2-6; 11 bases align to TRBD2. The CDR3 extends over 20 amino acids. The germline gives CDR1 MGHRA, CDR2 YSYEKL. The V gene end was trimmed by 4 bases and the J gene end by 0 bases; junction bases not matched to a gene: 11. The CDR3 nucleotides are TGCGCCAGCAGCCCGGGGACTAGCGGAGAGGTCCACTCTGGGGCCAACGTCCTGACTTTC. Protein sequence: CASSPGTSGEVHSGANVLTF.

The CDR3 loop is CASSRGVGGEEKLFF. For the CDR3, the DNA is TGTGCCAGCAGTCGCGGGGTAGGGGGCGAAGAAAAACTGTTTTTT. The chain combines TRBV27 with TRBJ1-4, with TRBD1 matching over 7 bases. Trimming took 5 bases from V and 8 from J; bases not matched to a gene: 11. From germline, CDR1 is MNHEY and CDR2 SMNVEV (reference sequence). CDR3 length: 15 amino acids.

The rearrangement joins TRBV29-1 to TRBJ2-1; 13 positions match TRBD2. J lost 9 bases, V lost 6 bases, and 8 bases had no gene match. This CDR3 has 14 residues. Germline CDR1 is SQVTM and CDR2 is ANQGSEA. CDR3 protein: CSVSLAGGPSEQFF. For the CDR3, the DNA is TGCAGCGTCTCACTAGCGGGGGGGCCGAGTGAGCAGTTCTTC.

The V gene is TRBV5-6, the J gene TRBJ2-5, with 9 bases matching TRBD1. V lost 4 bases and J lost 2; bases outside the gene matches: 6. CDR1 is SGHDT, CDR2 YYEEEE, per germline. The CDR3 consists of 15 residues. The CDR3 coding sequence is TGTGCCAGCAGCATCGGACAGGGGAGGCAAGAGACCCAGTACTTC. Translating it yields CASSIGQGRQETQYF. The whole variable domain, remainder taken from reference TRBV5-6 and TRBJ2-5, is DAGVTQSPTHLIKTRGQQVTLRCSPKSGHDTVSWYQQALGQGPQFIFQYYEEEERQRGNFPDRFSGHQFPNYSSELNVNALLLGDSALYLCASSIGQGRQETQYFGPGTRLLVL.

The chain couples TRBV29-1 to TRBJ2-1; D is perhaps TRBD1 (6 bases). The germline V and J ends were trimmed by 6 bases and 9 bases, with 15 bases remaining between them. The CDR3 is 12 residues long. Germline-derived CDR1 and CDR2 are SQVTM and ANQGSEA. The CDR3 DNA sequence: TGCAGCGTGCGAGAGAGGGGGTCTGAGCAGTTCTTC. Translated: CSVRERGSEQFF.

This chain uses TRBV11-3 with TRBJ2-2; D gene uncertain. The CDR3 has 15 residues. V shed 3 bases and J shed 0 bases, with 8 bases lying between them. Per germline, CDR1 SGHNT and CDR2 YENEEA. The CDR3 region is CASSFRLSNTGELFF. DNA for the CDR3: TGTGCCAGCAGCTTCAGACTCTCGAACACCGGGGAGCTGTTTTTT.

The chain uses TRBV30 and TRBJ1-2; TRBD1 might be the D (5 bases). The ends were cut back, 0 bases at V and 6 bases at J, with 11 bases in the middle. CDR1 and CDR2 (germline): GTSNPN, SVGIG (reference sequence). The CDR3 has 13 amino acids. CDR3 in amino acids: CAWSVGTFDGYTF. The CDR3 region has the DNA TGTGCCTGGAGTGTCGGGACTTTTGATGGCTACACCTTC.

The chain carries TRBV3-1 (or the pseudogene TRBV3-2) and TRBJ1-2; D is unresolved. Germline assignment: CDR1 LGHDT and CDR2 YNNKEL (reference sequence). V was cut by 0 bases and J by 8 bases, with 13 bases left in between. The length of the CDR3 is 14 residues. CDR3 region: CASSQDLSVSGYTF. CDR3 DNA sequence: TGTGCCAGCAGCCAAGATCTATCCGTTTCCGGCTACACCTTC.

The chain joins TRBV19 to TRBJ1-3; D is unclear. Germline loops: CDR1 LNHDA, CDR2 SQIVND (reference sequence). Trimming removed 5 bases from V and 3 bases from J, with 11 bases in between. The CDR3 consists of 14 residues. The CDR3 protein is CASSGTAVGNTIYF. The CDR3, as DNA: TGTGCCAGTAGTGGTACAGCAGTTGGAAACACCATATATTTT.

The chain employs TRBV3-1 (or the pseudogene TRBV3-2) and TRBJ2-3, with TRBD2 identical over 13 bases. CDR3 length: 18 amino acids. With 0 bases clipped from V and 0 bases from J, the junction kept 3 bases outside the gene matches. CDR1 LGHDT and CDR2 YNNKEL come from the germline V gene (reference sequence). The CDR3 here is CASSQETSGGPSTDTQYF. The CDR3 nucleotides read TGTGCCAGCAGCCAAGAGACTAGCGGGGGGCCTAGCACAGATACGCAGTATTTT.

This chain uses TRBV4-2 with TRBJ2-7; D may be TRBD1 (5 bases). The V end lost 4 bases, the J end lost 2 bases, and 18 bases lay between the germline ends. CDR3 length equals 16 residues. Germline V gene data show CDR1 as LGHNA and CDR2 as YNFKEQ. CDR3 protein: CASSPGLQGKTYEQYF. The CDR3 nucleotides are TGTGCCAGCAGCCCAGGGCTGCAGGGTAAAACCTACGAGCAGTACTTC.

CDR3 protein: CASSPGAINSPLHF. The CDR3 DNA follows: TGTGCCAGCTCACCAGGGGCGATTAATTCACCCCTCCACTTT. V is TRBV18 and J is TRBJ1-6; a weak D match, TRBD1 (5 bases). CDR1 and CDR2 (germline): KGHSH, LQKENI. The CDR3 loop spans 14 amino acids. V lost 2 bases to trimming and J lost 6 bases, with 8 bases between them.

This chain links TRBV5-6 with TRBJ2-7, with D perhaps TRBD1 (6 bases). Germline lookup yields CDR1 SGHDT and CDR2 YYEEEE. Trimming pared 3 bases from V and 1 base from J, leaving 8 bases between. This CDR3 is 13 amino acids long. CDR3 DNA: TGTGCCAGCAGCTCCGGACAGTCCTACGAGCAGTACTTC. Residues: CASSSGQSYEQYF.

The rearrangement links TRBV19 to TRBJ2-1, with TRBD2 matching over 7 bases. Germline V gene data show CDR1 as LNHDA and CDR2 as SQIVND (reference sequence). The CDR3 has 16 residues. The V and J ends lost 7 bases and 0 bases, in that order; junction bases with no gene match: 9. This chain's CDR3 is CASKGSGASSYNEQFF. The CDR3 DNA follows: TGTGCCAGTAAGGGGAGCGGGGCGAGCTCCTACAATGAGCAGTTCTTC. Full variable domain (missing parts from reference TRBV19 and TRBJ2-1): DGGITQSPKYLFRKEGQNVTLSCEQNLNHDAMYWYRQDPGQGLRLIYYSQIVNDFQKGDIAEGYSVSREKKESFPLTVTSAQKNPTAFYLCASKGSGASSYNEQFFGPGTRLTVL.

V usage is TRBV7-2 and J usage is TRBJ1-2, with D tentatively TRBD1 (6 bases). The CDR3 covers 14 residues. The V end lost 4 bases, the J end lost 8 bases, and 17 bases lay between the germline ends. Germline V CDR1 and CDR2: SGHTA, FQGNSA. In DNA, the CDR3 is TGTGCCAGCAGCTCTCAAGGGGGGGGCGGAGGCTACACCTTC. Its translation is CASSSQGGGGGYTF.

The chain employs TRBV5-1 and TRBJ2-7; 7 bases are shared with TRBD1. V trimming: 0 bases; J trimming: 3 bases; junction bases outside the gene matches: 9. The CDR3 has 16 residues. The germline gives CDR1 SGHRS, CDR2 YFSETQ. The CDR3 DNA sequence: TGCGCCAGCAGCTTGGCCCCCGGGACAGAATACTACGAGCAGTACTTC. Translation gives CASSLAPGTEYYEQYF.

This clone was observed a single time. The V call is TRBV4-3, the J call TRBJ1-4; 9 bases map to TRBD1. The ends lost 0 bases at V and 7 bases at J; junction bases unmatched: 9. The CDR3 is made up of 17 amino acids. Germline V lookup: CDR1 LGHNA, CDR2 YSLEER. CDR3 sequence reads: CASSQDPPTGGGEKLFF. CDR3 DNA sequence: TGCGCCAGCAGCCAAGACCCCCCGACAGGGGGGGGTGAAAAACTGTTTTTT.

This clone was seen a handful of times. The chain joins TRBV5-8 to TRBJ2-2, with 8 nucleotides matching TRBD1. With V trimmed by 8 bases and J by 2 bases, 5 bases remained unmatched. The CDR3 covers 14 residues. The germline gives CDR1 SGHTS, CDR2 YDEGEE. The DNA of the CDR3 is TGTGCCAGGAACAGGGGGGTTAACACCGGGGAGCTGTTTTTT. This codes for CARNRGVNTGELFF.

The chain employs TRBV7-5 and TRBJ2-3; no check of the table's D call, TRBD1, against the DNA was made. TRBV7-5 is tagged as a pseudogene. This CDR3 is built from 15 residues. This CDR3 reads CARSPGARFEDTQYF. The CDR3 bases are TGTGCCAGAAGCCCAGGGGCGAGGTTTGAAGATACGCAGTATTTT.

This chain joins TRBV7-2 and TRBJ2-7; 8 nucleotides match TRBD2. The CDR3 is 15 residues long. Trimming at V came to 1 base and at J to 2 bases, leaving 4 bases not matched to a gene. Germline values: CDR1 SGHTA, CDR2 FQGNSA. The CDR3, as DNA: TGTGCCAGCAGCTTAGAAGCGGGAGCAGCCTACGAGCAGTACTTC. It yields the protein CASSLEAGAAYEQYF.